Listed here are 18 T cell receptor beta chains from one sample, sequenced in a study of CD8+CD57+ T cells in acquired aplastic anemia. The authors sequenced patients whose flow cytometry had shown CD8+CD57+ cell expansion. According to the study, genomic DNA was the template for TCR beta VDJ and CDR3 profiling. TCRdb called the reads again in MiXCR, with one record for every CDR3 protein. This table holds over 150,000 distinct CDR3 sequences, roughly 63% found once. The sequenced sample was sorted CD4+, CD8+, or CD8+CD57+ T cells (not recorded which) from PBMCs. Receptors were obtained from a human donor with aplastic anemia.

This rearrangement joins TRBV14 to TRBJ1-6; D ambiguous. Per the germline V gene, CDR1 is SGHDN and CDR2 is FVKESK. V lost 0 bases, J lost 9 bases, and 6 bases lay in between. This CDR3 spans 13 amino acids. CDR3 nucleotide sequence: TGTGCCAGCAGCCAAGATACGAGTTCACCCCTCCACTTT. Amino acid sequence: CASSQDTSSPLHF.

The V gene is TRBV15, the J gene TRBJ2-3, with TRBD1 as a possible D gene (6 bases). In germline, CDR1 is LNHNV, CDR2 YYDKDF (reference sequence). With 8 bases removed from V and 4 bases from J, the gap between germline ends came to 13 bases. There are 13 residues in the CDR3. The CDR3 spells CATGGRGPDTQYF. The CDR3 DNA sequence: TGTGCCACCGGGGGCAGGGGTCCAGATACGCAGTATTTT. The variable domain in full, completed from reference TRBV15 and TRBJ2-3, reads DAMVIQNPRYQVTQFGKPVTLSCSQTLNHNVMYWYQQKSSQAPKLLFHYYDKDFNNEADTPDNFQSRRPNTSFCFLDIRSPGLGDTAMYLCATGGRGPDTQYFGPGTRLTVL.

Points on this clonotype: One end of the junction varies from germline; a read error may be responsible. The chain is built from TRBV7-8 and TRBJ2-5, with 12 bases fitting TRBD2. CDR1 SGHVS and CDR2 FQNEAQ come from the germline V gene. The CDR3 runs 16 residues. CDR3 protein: CASSPRTSGIGETQYF. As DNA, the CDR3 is TGCGCCAGCAGCCCCAGGACTAGCGGGATCGGGGAGACCCAGTACTTC.

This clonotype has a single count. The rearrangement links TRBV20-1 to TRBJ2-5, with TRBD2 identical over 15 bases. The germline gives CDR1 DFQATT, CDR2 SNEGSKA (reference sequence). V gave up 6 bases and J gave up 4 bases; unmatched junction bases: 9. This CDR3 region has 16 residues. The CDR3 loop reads CSANGLAGGRRETQYF. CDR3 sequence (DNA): TGCAGTGCAAACGGACTAGCGGGGGGGCGTAGAGAGACCCAGTACTTC.

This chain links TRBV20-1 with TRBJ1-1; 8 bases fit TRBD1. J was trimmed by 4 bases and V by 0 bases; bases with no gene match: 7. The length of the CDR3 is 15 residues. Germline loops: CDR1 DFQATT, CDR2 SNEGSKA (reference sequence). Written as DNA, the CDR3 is TGCAGTGCTAGAGAACAGGGGGTTAGGATCACTGAAGCTTTCTTT. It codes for CSAREQGVRITEAFF.

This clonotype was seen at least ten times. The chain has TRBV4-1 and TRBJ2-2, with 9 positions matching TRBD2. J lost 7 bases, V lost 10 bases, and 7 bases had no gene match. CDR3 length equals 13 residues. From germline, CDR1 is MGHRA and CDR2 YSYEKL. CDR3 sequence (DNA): TGCGCCACGAGCGGGGGGCAAGGCGGGGAGCTGTTTTTT. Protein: CATSGGQGGELFF.

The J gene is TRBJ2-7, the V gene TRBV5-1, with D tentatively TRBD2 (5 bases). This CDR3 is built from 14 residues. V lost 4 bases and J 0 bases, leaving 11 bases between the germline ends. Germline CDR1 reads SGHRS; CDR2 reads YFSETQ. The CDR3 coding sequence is TGCGCCAGCAGCCAAGCCGGGGTCTCCTACGAGCAGTACTTC. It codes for CASSQAGVSYEQYF.

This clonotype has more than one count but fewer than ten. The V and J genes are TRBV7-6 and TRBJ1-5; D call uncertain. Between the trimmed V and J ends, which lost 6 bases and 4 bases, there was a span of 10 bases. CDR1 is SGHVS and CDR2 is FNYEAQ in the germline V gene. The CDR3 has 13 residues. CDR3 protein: CASSPDLNQPQHF. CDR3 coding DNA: TGTGCCAGCAGTCCCGACTTAAATCAGCCCCAGCATTTT.

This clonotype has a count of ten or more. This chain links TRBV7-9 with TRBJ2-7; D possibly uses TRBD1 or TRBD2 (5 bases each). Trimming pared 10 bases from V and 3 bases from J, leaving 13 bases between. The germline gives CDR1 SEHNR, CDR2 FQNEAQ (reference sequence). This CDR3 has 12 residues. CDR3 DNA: TGTGCCACCCGGGACGGACTCTACGAGCAGTACTTC. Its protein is CATRDGLYEQYF.

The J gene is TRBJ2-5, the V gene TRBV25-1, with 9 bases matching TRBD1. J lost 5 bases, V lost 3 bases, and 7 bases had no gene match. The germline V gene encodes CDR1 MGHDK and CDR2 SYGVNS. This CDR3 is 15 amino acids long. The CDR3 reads CASSDPTGGGETQYF. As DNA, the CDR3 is TGTGCCAGCAGTGACCCTACAGGGGGCGGGGAGACCCAGTACTTC. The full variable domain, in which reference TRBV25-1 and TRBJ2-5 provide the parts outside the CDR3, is EADIYQTPRYLVIGTGKKITLECSQTMGHDKMYWYQQDPGMELHLIHYSYGVNSTEKGDLSSESTVSRIRTEHFPLTLESARPSHTSQYLCASSDPTGGGETQYFGPGTRLLVL.

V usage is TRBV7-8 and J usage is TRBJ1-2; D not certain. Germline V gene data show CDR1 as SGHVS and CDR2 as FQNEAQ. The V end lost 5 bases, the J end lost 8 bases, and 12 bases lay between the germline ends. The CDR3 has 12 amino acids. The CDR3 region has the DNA TGTGCCAGCAGCCCTTCTGGGGAAGGCTACACCTTC. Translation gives CASSPSGEGYTF.

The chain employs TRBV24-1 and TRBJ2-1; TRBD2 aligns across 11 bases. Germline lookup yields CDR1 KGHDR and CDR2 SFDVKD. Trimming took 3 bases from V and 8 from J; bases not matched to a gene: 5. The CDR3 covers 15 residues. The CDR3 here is CATSDRTSGSDEQFF. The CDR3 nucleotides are TGTGCCACCAGTGATCGAACTAGCGGGAGCGATGAGCAGTTCTTC.

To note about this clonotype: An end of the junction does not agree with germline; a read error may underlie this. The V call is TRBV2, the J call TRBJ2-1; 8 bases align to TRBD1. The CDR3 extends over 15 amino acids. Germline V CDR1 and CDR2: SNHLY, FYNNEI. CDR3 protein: CASSKAGGSHNEQFF. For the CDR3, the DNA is TGTGCCAGCAGTAAAGCAGGGGGCTCCCACAATGAGCAGTTCTTC.

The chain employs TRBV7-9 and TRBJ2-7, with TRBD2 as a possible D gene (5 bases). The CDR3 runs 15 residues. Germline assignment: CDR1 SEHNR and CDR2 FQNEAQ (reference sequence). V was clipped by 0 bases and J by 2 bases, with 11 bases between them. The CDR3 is CASSLASLLAYEQYF. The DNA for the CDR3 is TGTGCCAGCAGCTTAGCATCCCTACTAGCCTACGAGCAGTACTTC.

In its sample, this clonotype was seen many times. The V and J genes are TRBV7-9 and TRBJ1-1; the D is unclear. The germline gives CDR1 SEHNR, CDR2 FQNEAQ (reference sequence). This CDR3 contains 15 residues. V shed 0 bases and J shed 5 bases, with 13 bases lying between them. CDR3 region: CASSLADLRRTEAFF. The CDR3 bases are TGTGCCAGCAGCTTAGCGGACCTCAGAAGGACTGAAGCTTTCTTT.

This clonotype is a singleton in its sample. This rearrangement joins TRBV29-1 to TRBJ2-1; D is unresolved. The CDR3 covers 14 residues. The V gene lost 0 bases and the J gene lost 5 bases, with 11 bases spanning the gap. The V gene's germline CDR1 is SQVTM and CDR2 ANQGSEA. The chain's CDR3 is CSVEDPFWNNEQFF. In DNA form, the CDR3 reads TGCAGCGTTGAAGATCCCTTTTGGAACAATGAGCAGTTCTTC.

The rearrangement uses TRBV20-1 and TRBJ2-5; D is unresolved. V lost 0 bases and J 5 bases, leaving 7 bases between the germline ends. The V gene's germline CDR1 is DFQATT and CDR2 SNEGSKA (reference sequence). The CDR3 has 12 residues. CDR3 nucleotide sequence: TGCAGTGCTAGAGATCAATTGGAGACCCAGTACTTC. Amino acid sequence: CSARDQLETQYF.

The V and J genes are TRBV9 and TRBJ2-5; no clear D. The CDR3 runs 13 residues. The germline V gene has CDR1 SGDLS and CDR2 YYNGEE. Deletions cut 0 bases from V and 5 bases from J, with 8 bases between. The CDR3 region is CASSVGVWETQYF. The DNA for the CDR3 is TGTGCCAGCAGCGTAGGGGTATGGGAGACCCAGTACTTC.